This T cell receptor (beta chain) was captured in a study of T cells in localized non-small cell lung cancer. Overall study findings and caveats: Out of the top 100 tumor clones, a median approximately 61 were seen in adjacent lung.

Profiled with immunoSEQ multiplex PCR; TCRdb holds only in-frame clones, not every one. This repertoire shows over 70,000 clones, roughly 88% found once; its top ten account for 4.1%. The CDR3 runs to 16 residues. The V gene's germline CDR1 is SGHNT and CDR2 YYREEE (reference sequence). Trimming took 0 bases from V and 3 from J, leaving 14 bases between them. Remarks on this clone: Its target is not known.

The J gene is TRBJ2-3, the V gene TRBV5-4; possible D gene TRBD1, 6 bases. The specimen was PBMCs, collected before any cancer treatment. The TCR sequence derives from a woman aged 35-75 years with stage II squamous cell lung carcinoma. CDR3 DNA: TGTGCCAGCAGCTTGGCAAGGGGGATTGGGACAGATACGCAGTATTTT. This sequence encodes CASSLARGIGTDTQYF.